This is a list of T cell receptor beta chains from one sample in a study of T-cell memory formation after mild COVID-19. TCRdb redid the calling of the 5' RACE reads with MiXCR, one entry per CDR3 protein. Seen here are approximately 300,000 distinct CDR3 sequences, about a sixth observed once, and the top ten hold roughly 22%. Sequencing used PBMCs or a T cell subset sorted from them (not recorded which). The receptors were sampled from a man younger than 35 who had mild COVID-19 (a few samples of this study predate the infection). Cell type and time point are not known. CDR3s include the opening cysteine and the closing phenylalanine or tryptophan. The D gene is left open where the match is weak. Size is omitted from some rows. Given values are once, few, many or a class for expanded clones.

-	TRBV12-3/TRBV12-4	TRBJ2-2	TRBD1	TGTGCCAGCAGTGTGTGGGGACAGGGGTGGTCCGGGGAGCTGTTTTTT	CASSVWGQGWSGELFF
-	TRBV20-1	TRBJ2-1	TRBD1	TGCAGTGCTAGTCGGGCAGGGGGCGTGGATGAGCAGTTCTTC	CSASRAGGVDEQFF
few	TRBV7-2	TRBJ2-1	-	TGTGCCAGCAGCTTAGATGGCCCTAATCCGTCTAATGAGCAGTTCTTC	CASSLDGPNPSNEQFF
-	TRBV7-2	TRBJ1-2	-	TGTGCCAGCAGCTTAGCGCTCCCCTCCGGCTATGGCTACACCTTC	CASSLALPSGYGYTF
few	TRBV20-1	TRBJ2-1	-	TGCAGTGCTAGAAGGGGGTTGGACTACAATGAGCAGTTCTTC	CSARRGLDYNEQFF
few	TRBV7-9	TRBJ2-2	-	TGTGCCAGCAGCTTGCTGGGGTTGAGGACCGGGGAGCTGTTTTTT	CASSLLGLRTGELFF
once	TRBV29-1	TRBJ2-7	TRBD2	TGCAGCGTGACTCCGGGACTAGCGGACGAGCAGTACTTC	CSVTPGLADEQYF
few	TRBV28	TRBJ1-3	-	TGTGCCAGCAGTTACTTAGCCTCTGGAAACACCATATATTTT	CASSYLASGNTIYF
few	TRBV6-2/TRBV6-3	TRBJ1-5	-	TGTGCCAGCAGTTCCCTCCGTGGGGCCGTGGGGCCCCAGCATTTT	CASSSLRGAVGPQHF
many	TRBV9	TRBJ2-7	-	TGTGCCAGCAGCGTAGCGGCAGTCAGCTCCTACGAGCAGTACTTC	CASSVAAVSSYEQYF
few	TRBV12-3/TRBV12-4	TRBJ2-3	TRBD2	TGTGCCAGCAGTTTCTCCAGCGGGAGGGATACGCAGTATTTT	CASSFSSGRDTQYF
few	TRBV4-3	TRBJ2-3	TRBD2	TGCGCCAGCAGCCATCGGACTAGCGGGGGCGTAGGCACAGATACGCAGTATTTT	CASSHRTSGGVGTDTQYF
many	TRBV25-1	TRBJ1-1	-	TGTGCCAGCAGTGAATTCTCCCCCCATGAAGCTTTCTTT	CASSEFSPHEAFF
-	TRBV4-3	TRBJ2-3	TRBD1	TGCGCCAGCAGCCAAGACCTGACAGGGGTGGAAGATACGCAGTATTTT	CASSQDLTGVEDTQYF
few	TRBV9	TRBJ1-1	-	TGTGCCAGCAGCTCCCTCGCGACTGAAGCTTTCTTT	CASSSLATEAFF
many	TRBV19	TRBJ1-1	TRBD1	TGTGCCAGCAGGGACAGGGGGACTGAAGCTTTCTTT	CASRDRGTEAFF
-	TRBV11-3	TRBJ2-3	-	TGTGCCAGCAGCCTGCAGGGAATGAGCACAGATACGCAGTATTTT	CASSLQGMSTDTQYF
-	TRBV11-2	TRBJ2-7	-	TGTGCCAGCAGGGCCGATTCGGCCGAGCAGTACTTC	CASRADSAEQYF
-	TRBV2	TRBJ2-5	-	TGTGCCAGCAAGGACAGGGAGGGAGAGACCCAGTACTTC	CASKDREGETQYF
-	TRBV11-2	TRBJ2-2	-	TGTGCCAGCAGCCCCGGCCCCCCCGGGGAGCTGTTTTTT	CASSPGPPGELFF
-	TRBV12-3/TRBV12-4	TRBJ2-3	-	TGTGCCAGCAGTTTAAGACAGGCGGGAGATGCGCAGTATTTT	CASSLRQAGDAQYF
-	TRBV7-9	TRBJ1-3	-	TGTGCCAGCAGTGCACAGGGATCCGGAAACACCATATATTTT	CASSAQGSGNTIYF
few	TRBV10-3	TRBJ1-2	-	TGTGCCATCAGTGAGTCAGGGGTGGCCTATGGCTACACCTTC	CAISESGVAYGYTF
many	TRBV9	TRBJ2-1	TRBD2	TGTGCCAGCAGCGGGGGGGAGGGTTTGACCCATGAGCAGTTCTTC	CASSGGEGLTHEQFF
-	TRBV6-2/TRBV6-3	TRBJ2-5	-	TGTGCCAGCAGTTACTGGACCGCCTCTGAGACCCACTACTTC	CASSYWTASETHYF
-	TRBV5-1	TRBJ1-6	-	TGCGCCAGCAGCCCCAGGGAATCGGGTTCACCCCTCCACTTT	CASSPRESGSPLHF
few	TRBV12-3/TRBV12-4	TRBJ2-7	TRBD1	TGTGCCAGCAGTCCGAGGACAGGGGAGGGACGCGAGCAGTACTTC	CASSPRTGEGREQYF
-	TRBV6-2/TRBV6-3	TRBJ2-3	TRBD2	TGTGCCAGCAGTTACTCGATTGGGACTAGCGGGAGCACAGATACGCAGTATTTT	CASSYSIGTSGSTDTQYF
-	TRBV4-2	TRBJ2-3	TRBD1	TGTGCCAGCAGCCAGGGACAGGGGGCGTATGATACGCAGTATTTT	CASSQGQGAYDTQYF
-	TRBV11-2	TRBJ2-1	TRBD2	TGTGCCAGCAGCTTAGGTCGGGGGGGCCCCAATGAGCAGTTCTTC	CASSLGRGGPNEQFF
few	TRBV10-1	TRBJ1-6	-	TGCGCCAGCAGTGAGTCGGTGACAGCCTTCAGCTCCTATAATTCACCCCTCCACTTT	CASSESVTAFSSYNSPLHF
-	TRBV11-1	TRBJ2-4	TRBD1	TGTGCCAGCAGCGGGGACAGGAGGGCCAAAAACATTCAGTACTTC	CASSGDRRAKNIQYF
-	TRBV6-2/TRBV6-3	TRBJ1-1	TRBD1	TGTGCCAGCACCTCCAGGGGGTTATTCGCCACTGAAGCTTTCTTT	CASTSRGLFATEAFF
few	TRBV20-1	TRBJ1-4	-	TGCAGTGCTAGGGGGGGCGGTAATGAAAAACTGTTTTTT	CSARGGGNEKLFF
many	TRBV12-3/TRBV12-4	TRBJ2-7	-	TGTGCCAGCAGACTGGGTTCCTACGAGCAGTACTTC	CASRLGSYEQYF
-	TRBV12-3/TRBV12-4	TRBJ2-5	-	TGTGCCAGCAGTTTAGCGCCGACAGCCCAGTACTTC	CASSLAPTAQYF
few	TRBV7-9	TRBJ2-5	TRBD1	TGTGCCAGCACCTTGACAGGGGACGAGACCCAGTACTTC	CASTLTGDETQYF
-	TRBV11-2	TRBJ2-3	-	TGTGCCAGCAGCTTATTCCCACATCGTAGCACAGATACGCAGTATTTT	CASSLFPHRSTDTQYF
few	TRBV12-5	TRBJ2-3	TRBD2	TGTGCTAGTGGCCGCGGGCTCTTAGCGGGGGGGAGCACAGATACGCAGTATTTT	CASGRGLLAGGSTDTQYF
-	TRBV12-3/TRBV12-4	TRBJ1-2	-	TGTGCCAGCAGTTTAGGCAGGCTCTATGGCTACACCTTC	CASSLGRLYGYTF
many	TRBV5-1	TRBJ2-3	TRBD1	TGTGCCAGCAGCCAGACAGGGACAGATACGCAGTATTTT	CASSQTGTDTQYF
-	TRBV20-1	TRBJ1-2	TRBD1	TGCAGTGCTAGAGAATCGACAGGGAACTATGGCTACACCTTC	CSARESTGNYGYTF
few	TRBV7-3	TRBJ2-1	-	TGTGCCAGCAGCTCATCCGGGACTCACAATGAGCAGTTCTTC	CASSSSGTHNEQFF
-	TRBV7-9	TRBJ2-7	-	TGTGCCAGCAGCCCGCGGGACATCTACGAGCAGTACTTC	CASSPRDIYEQYF
-	TRBV5-1	TRBJ2-2	-	TGCGCCAGCAGCGCGAGCCAGGAGTACACCGGGGAGCTGTTTTTT	CASSASQEYTGELFF
few	TRBV4-1	TRBJ2-3	TRBD1	TGCGCCAGCTACCCCGAGACAGGGTCTTGGCCCGATACGCAGTATTTT	CASYPETGSWPDTQYF
few	TRBV11-2	TRBJ1-4	-	TGTGCCAGCAGCTTCGGGCCTCAGAATCTCCTGTTTTTT	CASSFGPQNLLFF
-	TRBV5-1	TRBJ2-3	-	TGCGCCAGCAGCCTGACCGGGAGACACACAGATACGCAGTATTTT	CASSLTGRHTDTQYF
few	TRBV12-3/TRBV12-4	TRBJ2-7	-	TGTGCCAGCAGTTTCGTCCAGACTTACGAGCAGTACTTC	CASSFVQTYEQYF
-	TRBV20-1	TRBJ2-3	TRBD2	TGCAGTGCTAGAGATGCGGGGGGCAGGGCAGATACGCAGTATTTT	CSARDAGGRADTQYF
-	TRBV3-1	TRBJ2-3	-	TGTGCCAGCAAAAAGACAGATACGCAGTATTTT	CASKKTDTQYF
-	TRBV4-3	TRBJ1-1	-	TGCGCCAGCAGCCAAGTAGTGACAGAAAACACTGAAGCTTTCTTT	CASSQVVTENTEAFF